This T cell receptor (beta chain) was recorded in a study of blood T cell repertoires in COVID-19. Study information: Samples of COVID-19 (acute and convalescent) were obtained from the United States, Italy and Spain. Nucleic acid was either cDNA or gDNA, and it came from T cells, B-cell-depleted T cells, or PBMCs.

Per the authors' pipeline: It was from reference gene primer amplification that nucleated cell counts were estimated. Generated by immunoSEQ multiplex PCR, the TCRdb table keeps only in-frame clones and is missing some. The DNA gave D and trimming, while V, J and clone size come from that table. Of roughly 100,000 clones listed, almost 90% are singletons. Sample: peripheral blood. This TCR was sampled from a human donor in a cohort sampled during active COVID-19.

The CDR3 DNA follows: TGTGCCAGCAGCTTAGTGGGCTTATTGACCTATGGCTACACCTTC. It is translated as CASSLVGLLTYGYTF. This rearrangement joins TRBV7-2 to TRBJ1-2; D not certain. The CDR3 length is 15 residues. Germline CDR1 and CDR2: SGHTA and FQGNSA. Trimming left V 1 base short and J 4 bases short, with 13 bases between.